A single sample is the source of the 21 T cell receptor beta chains below, sequenced in a study of post-analysis software for immune sequencing data. Study-level points and caveats: Roughly five TRBV segments were significantly more frequent in patients than in controls. TRBV5-6, TRBV5-1 and TRBV20-1 were among these segments.

For these TCRs, the target antigens are not known. Unique-molecular-identifier-tagged TCR beta cDNA libraries were used. MiXCR was run by TCRdb on the PCR reads, yielding one entry per CDR3 protein. Of about 400,000 distinct CDR3 sequences listed, roughly 35% are singletons. The material sequenced was blood. The receptors derive from a girl aged 10 to 17 with multiple sclerosis.

The genes are TRBV7-9 and TRBJ2-7, with D possibly matching TRBD1 (6 bases). Germline CDR1 and CDR2: SEHNR and FQNEAQ (reference sequence). CDR3 length equals 15 residues. Deletions cut 6 bases from V and 3 bases from J, with 18 bases between. The CDR3 is CASSLTGQLYYEQYF. CDR3 nucleotides: TGTGCCAGCAGTCTGACAGGACAACTCTACTACGAGCAGTACTTC.

The rearrangement uses TRBV18 and TRBJ2-4; D remains unclear. Trimming left V 3 bases short and J 2 bases short, with 8 bases between. This CDR3 is 14 amino acids long. Germline V gives CDR1 KGHSH, CDR2 LQKENI. CDR3 in amino acids: CASSPPGTKNIQYF. The CDR3 coding sequence is TGTGCCAGCTCACCGCCCGGAACCAAAAACATTCAGTACTTC.

The chain joins TRBV20-1 to TRBJ2-1, with 11 positions matching TRBD2. Germline V gives CDR1 DFQATT, CDR2 SNEGSKA (reference sequence). The trim removed 4 bases at V and 1 base at J, leaving 3 bases unmatched. This CDR3 spans 15 amino acids. CDR3: CSATLAGGSYNEQFF. The CDR3 nucleotides are TGCAGTGCTACCCTAGCGGGGGGTTCCTACAATGAGCAGTTCTTC.

V gene TRBV20-1 combines with J gene TRBJ1-5; weak D call: TRBD1 (5 bases). Looked up from germline, CDR1 is DFQATT and CDR2 is SNEGSKA (reference sequence). The CDR3 spans 17 residues. Between the trimmed V and J ends, which lost 7 bases and 2 bases, there was a span of 24 bases. The CDR3 DNA sequence: TGCAGTGACGTCAACATACCCTTAAGGGACCGCAATCAGCCCCAGCATTTT. It translates to CSDVNIPLRDRNQPQHF.

The chain combines TRBV20-1 with TRBJ2-5, with no clear D. TRBJ2-7 explains the end of the DNA better; the J call may be wrong. The CDR3 runs 11 residues. From germline, CDR1 is DFQATT and CDR2 SNEGSKA (reference sequence). CDR3 loop: CSAPRQNEQYF. The CDR3 nucleotides are TGCAGTGCTCCAAGACAAAACGAGCAGTACTTC.

This sequence joins TRBV6-5 and TRBJ2-2, with D tentatively TRBD2 (6 bases). V was shortened by 6 bases and J by 2 bases, with 10 bases between the two germline ends. Per the germline V gene, CDR1 is MNHEY and CDR2 is SVGAGI. This CDR3 comprises 14 residues. The CDR3: CASRPGLNTGELFF. In DNA form, the CDR3 reads TGTGCCAGCAGACCGGGACTTAACACCGGGGAGCTGTTTTTT.

This clonotype has a single count. This likely comes from a read error, as the CDR3 has no conserved phenylalanine or tryptophan at its end. V and J are TRBV12-3 or TRBV12-4 and TRBJ1-5; maybe TRBD1 (6 bases). V was pared by 6 bases and J by 4 bases, with 16 bases between. This CDR3 has 15 amino acids. DNA of the CDR3: TGTGCCAGCAGCCCAAGAGGGGGATGGAATCAGCCCCAGCATTGT. It encodes CASSPRGGWNQPQHC.

This clonotype occurred a few times. The chain couples TRBV5-1 to TRBJ2-1, with TRBD1 matching 11 bases. V dropped 0 bases and J dropped 7; count of bases not matched to a gene: 6. This CDR3 contains 16 residues. The germline gives CDR1 SGHRS, CDR2 YFSETQ. The CDR3 here is CASSLVGTGGRNEQFF. Here the CDR3 DNA reads TGCGCCAGCAGCTTGGTAGGGACAGGGGGACGAAATGAGCAGTTCTTC.

The gene calls are TRBV11-2 and TRBJ1-1, with no clear D. CDR3 length: 13 residues. Trimming removed 5 bases from V and 10 bases from J, with 17 bases in between. Germline V gene lookup returns CDR1 SGHAT and CDR2 FQNNGV. The CDR3 DNA is TGTGCCAGCAGCCCACGGGGTACGGGTCGAGCTTTCTTT. This codes for CASSPRGTGRAFF. Supplemented by reference TRBV11-2 and TRBJ1-1, the full variable domain reads EAGVAQSPRYKIIEKRQSVAFWCNPISGHATLYWYQQILGQGPKLLIQFQNNGVVDDSQLPKDRFSAERLKGVDSTLKIQPAKLEDSAVYLCASSPRGTGRAFFGQGTRLTVV.

V gene TRBV20-1 combines with J gene TRBJ2-3; tentatively, D is TRBD2 (5 bases). This CDR3 comprises 15 residues. Germline CDR1 and CDR2: DFQATT and SNEGSKA (reference sequence). Trimming stripped 6 bases from V and 2 bases from J, with 18 bases between. Here the CDR3 DNA reads TGCAGTGCAAGGGATTCCGGGAAAATCACAGATACGCAGTATTTT. This gives the protein CSARDSGKITDTQYF.

This chain links TRBV12-3 or TRBV12-4 with TRBJ2-3; 11 nucleotides line up with TRBD2. Trimming at V came to 5 bases and at J to 7 bases, leaving 11 bases not matched to a gene. The CDR3 is 16 residues long. The CDR3 protein is CASSTHSGGARNTQYF. In nucleotides, the CDR3 is TGTGCCAGCAGTACACATAGCGGGGGGGCCCGGAATACGCAGTATTTT.

This clonotype occurred a few times. The chain links TRBV12-3 or TRBV12-4 to TRBJ1-6; TRBD1 might be the D (6 bases). This CDR3 is built from 15 residues. Trimming took 3 bases from V and 8 from J, leaving 14 bases between them. This chain's CDR3 is CASSFRQAPDSPLHF. Here the CDR3 DNA reads TGTGCCAGCAGTTTCCGACAGGCCCCGGATTCACCCCTCCACTTT.

The chain recombines TRBV12-3 or TRBV12-4 with TRBJ2-1; D unresolved. V was clipped by 0 bases and J by 7 bases, with 4 bases between them. The CDR3 spans 12 residues. CDR3 nucleotides: TGTGCCAGCAGTTTAGCGTGGAATGAGCAGTTCTTC. Translating it yields CASSLAWNEQFF.

The chain recombines TRBV21-1 with TRBJ2-7; the table's TRBD1 call for D was not verified on the DNA. TRBV21-1 counts as a pseudogene. The length of the CDR3 is 15 residues. The CDR3 reads CASSKGTGGTYEQYF. The CDR3 DNA reads TGTGCCAGCAGCAAGGGAACAGGGGGTACCTACGAGCAGTACTTC.

The V call is TRBV3-1, the J call TRBJ2-5; D call uncertain. Deletions cut 3 bases from V and 1 base from J, with 6 bases between. This CDR3 has 13 amino acids. The germline V gene has CDR1 LGHDT and CDR2 YNNKEL (reference sequence). The CDR3 spells CASSQIVQETQYF. For the CDR3, the DNA is TGTGCCAGCAGCCAGATAGTCCAAGAGACCCAGTACTTC.

This rearrangement joins TRBV7-3 to TRBJ1-1; D remains unclear. V lost 3 bases and J 7 bases, leaving 9 bases between the germline ends. The CDR3 contains 12 residues. Germline V lookup: CDR1 SGHTA, CDR2 FQGTGA. The CDR3 sequence is CASSLLEGEAFF. CDR3 bases: TGTGCCAGCAGCTTGCTGGAAGGTGAAGCTTTCTTT.

Written as DNA, the CDR3 is TGCAGCGTTGGTCGGCTAGCGGGGAGTTCTACCATCTCCTACAATGAGCAGTTCTTC. This codes for CSVGRLAGSSTISYNEQFF. The chain has TRBV29-1 and TRBJ2-1, with 9 positions matching TRBD2. The CDR3 extends over 19 amino acids. CDR1 SQVTM and CDR2 ANQGSEA come from the germline V gene. V shed 4 bases, J shed 0 bases, and the junction held 16 bases outside the gene matches.

This chain uses TRBV27 with TRBJ2-1, with no clear D. CDR3 length: 15 residues. The germline V and J ends were trimmed by 8 bases and 7 bases, with 21 bases remaining between them. Germline lookup yields CDR1 MNHEY and CDR2 SMNVEV (reference sequence). As DNA, the CDR3 is TGTGCCAGCTCCCCGGGCCGGGCCCGGTGGAATGAGCAGTTCTTC. It encodes CASSPGRARWNEQFF.

The chain combines TRBV20-1 with TRBJ1-1, with a possible D match to TRBD1 (5 bases). The CDR3 spans 14 residues. The germline V gene encodes CDR1 DFQATT and CDR2 SNEGSKA (reference sequence). V lost 2 bases and J lost 0, with 10 bases in between. The CDR3 loop is CSARQGRMNTEAFF. The CDR3 region has the DNA TGCAGTGCTAGACAGGGCAGGATGAACACTGAAGCTTTCTTT.

The chain links TRBV5-1 to TRBJ2-4; TRBD1 matches 8 bases. Unmatched junction bases numbered 5, after V lost 0 bases and J lost 6 bases. Germline CDR1 and CDR2: SGHRS and YFSETQ. CDR3 length: 15 amino acids. The CDR3 spells CASSLGQGRTNIQYF. CDR3 bases: TGCGCCAGCAGCTTGGGACAGGGGAGGACAAACATTCAGTACTTC.

The chain is built from TRBV18 and TRBJ2-5; either TRBD1 or TRBD2 may fit D (5 bases each). Trimming removed 6 bases from V and 3 bases from J, with 11 bases in between. The CDR3 length is 13 residues. The germline V gene has CDR1 KGHSH and CDR2 LQKENI. The DNA of the CDR3 is TGTGCCAGCTCTCGGGACGGCGAAGAGACCCAGTACTTC. Translation gives CASSRDGEETQYF.